What follows are 26 T cell receptor beta chains derived from one specimen sequenced in a study of cytomegalovirus exposure and HLA in healthy donors. Researchers ran the PCR with 60 Vbeta and 13 Jbeta primers. The table came from immunoSEQ multiplex PCR; TCRdb's copy has only in-frame clones and leaves some out. The sample holds tens of thousands of clones; about 73% are singletons and the top ten take 4.5%. Sequenced: PBMCs. Receptors were obtained from a man aged 35-49 years in good health and CMV-seronegative.

This clone was observed once. This chain joins TRBV7-2 and TRBJ2-7; TRBD2 aligns across 9 bases. CDR1 SGHTA and CDR2 FQGNSA come from the germline V gene. The CDR3 extends over 17 amino acids. V was pared by 1 base and J by 2 bases, with 9 bases of the junction left unmatched. CDR3 region: CASSLEISGSTPYEQYF. CDR3 DNA sequence: TGTGCCAGCAGCTTAGAGATTAGCGGGAGCACCCCCTACGAGCAGTACTTC.

This clone has a single count. The chain couples TRBV5-1 to TRBJ2-2; 8 bases are a match to TRBD1. The CDR3 is 16 residues long. Trimming at V came to 0 bases and at J to 3 bases, leaving 4 bases not matched to a gene. Germline V gives CDR1 SGHRS, CDR2 YFSETQ. The CDR3 DNA sequence: TGCGCCAGCAGCTTGGGAGAGACAGGGGACACCGGGGAGCTGTTTTTT. Its protein is CASSLGETGDTGELFF. Looking up the rest from reference TRBV5-1 and TRBJ2-2 gives the full variable domain: KAGVTQTPRYLIKTRGQQVTLSCSPISGHRSVSWYQQTPGQGLQFLFEYFSETQRNKGNFPGRFSGRQFSNSRSEMNVSTLELGDSALYLCASSLGETGDTGELFFGEGSRLTVL.

This chain connects TRBV27 to TRBJ2-7; no reliable D call. The CDR3 contains 12 residues. CDR1 MNHEY and CDR2 SMNVEV come from the germline V gene (reference sequence). V was cut by 5 bases and J by 0 bases, with 5 bases left in between. The CDR3 DNA reads TGTGCCAGCAGTCCCAGCTCCTACGAGCAGTACTTC. Its translation is CASSPSSYEQYF.

This clone was seen only once. The chain carries TRBV7-6 and TRBJ2-3; 7 nucleotides agree with TRBD1. The CDR3 totals 15 residues. From germline, CDR1 is SGHVS and CDR2 FNYEAQ. J was trimmed by 2 bases and V by 2 bases; bases with no gene match: 4. As DNA, the CDR3 is TGTGCCAGCAGCTTAAAGGGACAGTTCACAGATACGCAGTATTTT. It translates to CASSLKGQFTDTQYF. The variable domain in full, with the rest retrieved from reference TRBV7-6 and TRBJ2-3, is GAGVSQSPRYKVTKRGQDVALRCDPISGHVSLYWYRQALGQGPEFLTYFNYEAQQDKSGLPNDRFSAERPEGSISTLTIQRTEQRDSAMYRCASSLKGQFTDTQYFGPGTRLTVL.

This rearrangement joins TRBV27 to TRBJ1-5, with unresolved D. Trimming left V 6 bases short and J 3 bases short, with 18 bases between. Germline V gene data show CDR1 as MNHEY and CDR2 as SMNVEV (reference sequence). The length of the CDR3 is 16 residues. CDR3 nucleotides: TGTGCCAGCAGCCCTAATGGAGGGTTCGACAATCAGCCCCAGCATTTT. Residues: CASSPNGGFDNQPQHF.

The chain links TRBV14 to TRBJ2-1; D remains unclear. The CDR3 contains 12 residues. Germline V CDR1 and CDR2: SGHDN, FVKESK. V was cut by 3 bases and J by 9 bases, with 9 bases left in between. The CDR3 here is CASSQSIGEQFF. The CDR3 DNA is TGTGCCAGCAGCCAGTCAATCGGTGAGCAGTTCTTC.

The rearrangement uses TRBV6-5 and TRBJ2-3, with a weak D call TRBD2 (5 bases). Germline values: CDR1 MNHEY, CDR2 SVGAGI. The CDR3 extends over 13 amino acids. Trimming pared 7 bases from V and 6 bases from J, leaving 14 bases between. Here the CDR3 DNA reads TGTGCCAGCACCCTCAGACCGGGGGATACGCAGTATTTT. It specifies CASTLRPGDTQYF.

The chain combines TRBV28 with TRBJ1-4; D is possibly TRBD1 (5 bases). Germline lookup yields CDR1 MDHEN and CDR2 SYDVKM. CDR3 length equals 15 residues. Deletions cut 2 bases from V and 14 bases from J, with 21 bases between. The DNA of the CDR3 is TGTGCCAGCAGTTTAGGGAGGGGCCCCGCCTGGTATCTGTTTTTT. It yields the protein CASSLGRGPAWYLFF.

Here the CDR3 reads CASSARTSGRVIPSEQYF. In DNA, the CDR3 is TGCGCCAGCAGCGCACGGACTAGCGGGAGAGTAATCCCCTCCGAGCAGTACTTC. This chain joins TRBV5-1 and TRBJ2-7, with 13 bases that match TRBD2. This CDR3 has 18 residues. Per the germline V gene, CDR1 is SGHRS and CDR2 is YFSETQ. The trim removed 4 bases at V and 6 bases at J, leaving 16 bases unmatched.

This clone was detected only once. The chain employs TRBV29-1 and TRBJ1-3, with D perhaps TRBD1 (6 bases). This CDR3 is 14 amino acids long. In germline, CDR1 is SQVTM, CDR2 ANQGSEA. V was clipped by 2 bases and J by 6 bases, with 14 bases between them. The CDR3 sequence: CSVETGSKANTIYF. CDR3 coding DNA: TGCAGCGTTGAAACAGGGAGTAAGGCAAACACCATATATTTT.

The chain links TRBV6-1 to TRBJ1-2; no reliable D call. This CDR3 region has 17 residues. Germline-derived CDR1 and CDR2 are MNHNS and SASEGT. V lost 2 bases, J lost 2 bases, and 18 bases lay in between. DNA for the CDR3: TGTGCCAGCAGTGAATTGCGATGGGCTCCGGGAAACTATGGCTACACCTTC. Translating gives CASSELRWAPGNYGYTF.

This chain uses TRBV7-3 with TRBJ2-3, with 11 bases lining up with TRBD2. The CDR3 is made up of 19 amino acids. J lost 0 bases, V lost 1 base, and 9 bases had no gene match. Germline loops: CDR1 SGHTA, CDR2 FQGTGA. Here the CDR3 reads CASSLIPGLAVTSTDTQYF. Here the CDR3 DNA reads TGTGCCAGCAGCTTAATCCCGGGACTAGCGGTTACTAGCACAGATACGCAGTATTTT.

The chain has TRBV2 and TRBJ1-5, with D possibly TRBD1 on 5 matching bases. With 3 bases removed from V and 1 base from J, the gap between germline ends came to 7 bases. Per germline, CDR1 SNHLY and CDR2 FYNNEI. The CDR3 loop spans 14 amino acids. CDR3 in amino acids: CASSEQGSNQPQHF. In DNA form, the CDR3 reads TGTGCCAGCAGTGAGCAGGGAAGCAATCAGCCCCAGCATTTT.

The chain uses TRBV4-3 and TRBJ1-5; no clear D. Per the germline V gene, CDR1 is LGHNA and CDR2 is YSLEER. This CDR3 has 12 amino acids. V was shortened by 3 bases and J by 11 bases, with 11 bases between the two germline ends. CDR3 nucleotide sequence: TGCGCCAGCAGCCAGCACGCGGAGGCCCAGCATTTT. Translating it yields CASSQHAEAQHF.

The chain uses TRBV5-1 and TRBJ1-1; no reliable D call. This CDR3 spans 13 amino acids. The V gene's germline CDR1 is SGHRS and CDR2 YFSETQ. V gave up 5 bases and J gave up 4 bases, with 12 bases separating them. The CDR3 DNA follows: TGCGCCAGCAGTGACGGGATGAGCACTGAAGCTTTCTTT. Protein product: CASSDGMSTEAFF.

This clone was detected only a few times. This chain connects TRBV14 to TRBJ2-7; TRBD1 matches 7 bases. Trimming removed 4 bases from V and 2 bases from J; junction bases left unmatched: 2. The germline gives CDR1 SGHDN, CDR2 FVKESK. This CDR3 is built from 13 residues. The CDR3 coding sequence is TGTGCCAGCAGCCGAGGGACAGCCTACGAGCAGTACTTC. It codes for CASSRGTAYEQYF.

The chain carries TRBV19 and TRBJ1-1, with D possibly being TRBD1 (5 bases). Trimming shortened V by 1 base and J by 2 bases, and 11 bases separated the two germline ends. This CDR3 region has 15 residues. Germline loops: CDR1 LNHDA, CDR2 SQIVND (reference sequence). CDR3 residues: CASSIGGTVNTEAFF. As DNA, the CDR3 is TGTGCCAGTAGTATAGGGGGCACCGTCAACACTGAAGCTTTCTTT.

The chain is built from TRBV13 and TRBJ2-7; TRBD1 matches 7 bases. With 5 bases clipped from V and 4 bases from J, the junction kept 8 bases outside the gene matches. This CDR3 is 14 amino acids long. The germline gives CDR1 PRHDT, CDR2 FYEKMQ (reference sequence). The CDR3: CASSLRQGSYEQYF. CDR3 DNA: TGTGCCAGCAGCCTAAGACAGGGATCTTACGAGCAGTACTTC.

V usage is TRBV2 and J usage is TRBJ2-5, with 13 bases fitting TRBD2. Near its end, the DNA agrees better with TRBJ2-7, so the J call may be wrong. The germline V gene has CDR1 SNHLY and CDR2 FYNNEI. This CDR3 contains 18 residues. CDR3: CASSGGLAGVGSRYEQYF. CDR3 nucleotide sequence: TGTGCCAGCAGTGGCGGACTAGCGGGAGTAGGGTCGAGGTACGAGCAGTACTTC.

This rearrangement joins TRBV5-4 to TRBJ2-7, with D possibly TRBD2 on 7 matching bases. CDR3 length equals 15 residues. CDR1 and CDR2 from the germline V gene are SGHNT and YYREEE (reference sequence). The ends were cut back, 5 bases at V and 1 base at J, with 16 bases in the middle. The CDR3 is CASRPGGGASYEQYF. CDR3 sequence (DNA): TGTGCCAGCAGACCTGGGGGGGGCGCGTCCTACGAGCAGTACTTC.

The chain joins TRBV4-3 to TRBJ2-1; 9 bases align to TRBD2. V shed 1 base and J 8 bases; nucleotides not matched to a gene: 9. The CDR3 is 16 amino acids. CDR1 is LGHNA and CDR2 is YSLEER in the germline V gene. CDR3: CASSQGLVAGEDEQFF. CDR3 nucleotides: TGCGCCAGCAGCCAAGGGTTGGTAGCGGGAGAGGATGAGCAGTTCTTC.

The chain is built from TRBV27 and TRBJ1-2; TRBD1 matches 10 bases. This CDR3 is built from 15 residues. In germline, CDR1 is MNHEY, CDR2 SMNVEV (reference sequence). The junction had 2 bases not matched to a gene; V was cut back by 2 bases and J by 2 bases. The CDR3, as DNA: TGTGCCAGCAGTTTACTGGGACAGGGGAACTATGGCTACACCTTC. Encoded protein: CASSLLGQGNYGYTF.

The V gene is TRBV10-3, the J gene TRBJ2-3, with a possible D match to TRBD1 (6 bases). Trimming removed 10 bases at V and 5 bases at J, with 19 bases between. Germline values: CDR1 ENHRY, CDR2 SYGVKD. This CDR3 is built from 14 residues. The CDR3 DNA reads TGTGCCACGGAAACGGGACACGATAAAGATACGCAGTATTTT. Translating gives CATETGHDKDTQYF.

The rearrangement joins TRBV9 to TRBJ2-7; 9 positions match TRBD2. The J call could be wrong; TRBJ2-5 is a better fit for the DNA end. The CDR3 is 15 amino acids. CDR1 is SGDLS, CDR2 YYNGEE, per germline. In DNA, the CDR3 is TGTGCCAGCAGCGCCCGCGGACTAGCGAAAGAGACCCAGTACTTC. Translated, it gives CASSARGLAKETQYF.

The chain joins TRBV6-6 to TRBJ2-3; D uncertain. Germline CDR1 reads MNHNY; CDR2 reads SVGAGI (reference sequence). CDR3 length equals 14 residues. The V end lost 0 bases, the J end lost 4 bases, and 8 bases lay between the germline ends. The CDR3 DNA reads as TGTGCCAGCAGTTACTCGAGAAATGCAGATACGCAGTATTTT. It codes for CASSYSRNADTQYF.

The chain recombines TRBV5-1 with TRBJ2-3; 15 positions match TRBD2. The CDR3 length is 18 residues. With V trimmed by 3 bases and J by 0 bases, 5 bases remained unmatched. CDR1 is SGHRS, CDR2 YFSETQ, per germline. CDR3 nucleotide sequence: TGCGCCAGCAGCTCCGGACTAGCGGGAGGGCCGAGCACAGATACGCAGTATTTT. Translating gives CASSSGLAGGPSTDTQYF. Full variable domain (remainder filled in from reference TRBV5-1 and TRBJ2-3): KAGVTQTPRYLIKTRGQQVTLSCSPISGHRSVSWYQQTPGQGLQFLFEYFSETQRNKGNFPGRFSGRQFSNSRSEMNVSTLELGDSALYLCASSSGLAGGPSTDTQYFGPGTRLTVL.